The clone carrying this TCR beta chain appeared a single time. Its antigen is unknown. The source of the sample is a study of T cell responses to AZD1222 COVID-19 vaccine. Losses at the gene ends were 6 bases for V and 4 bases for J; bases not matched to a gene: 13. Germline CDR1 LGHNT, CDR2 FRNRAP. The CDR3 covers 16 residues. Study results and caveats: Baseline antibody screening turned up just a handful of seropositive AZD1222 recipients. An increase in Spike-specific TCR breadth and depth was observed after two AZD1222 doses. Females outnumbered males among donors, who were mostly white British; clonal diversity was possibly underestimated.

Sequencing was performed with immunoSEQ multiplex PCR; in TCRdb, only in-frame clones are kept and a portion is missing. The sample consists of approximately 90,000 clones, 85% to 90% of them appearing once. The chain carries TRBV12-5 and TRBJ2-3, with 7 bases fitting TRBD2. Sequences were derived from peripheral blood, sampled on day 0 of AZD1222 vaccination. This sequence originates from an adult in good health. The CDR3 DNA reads TGTGCTAGTGGGCTAAAATCGGGGGGTGGCTCAGATACGCAGTATTTT. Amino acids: CASGLKSGGGSDTQYF.